The 28 T cell receptor beta chains below were found in one sample sequenced in a study of post-analysis software for immune sequencing data. General study points: Relative to controls, patients had a handful of TRBV segments at higher frequency, with TRBV5-6, TRBV5-1 and TRBV20-1 among these.

Researchers reported that TCR beta cDNA libraries carried unique molecular identifiers. TCRdb re-called the PCR reads through MiXCR, storing one row per CDR3 protein. This table has 700,000 to 800,000 distinct CDR3 sequences, approximately 30% appearing once. Their target antigens are unknown. Input material: blood. Receptors originate from a girl between 10 and 17 years old with multiple sclerosis.

The rearrangement joins TRBV7-2 to TRBJ2-7; 7 bases align to TRBD1. The DNA matches TRBJ2-5 better at its end, which makes the J call doubtful. The CDR3 spans 14 residues. The germline gives CDR1 SGHTA, CDR2 FQGNSA. The CDR3 nucleotides read TGTGCCAGCAGCGTGAAAGGGGGCGAGGTGACCCAGTACTTC. This encodes CASSVKGGEVTQYF.

This sequence joins TRBV14 and TRBJ2-1, with D maybe TRBD2 (5 bases). Trimming removed 1 base at V and 1 base at J, with 17 bases between. The CDR3 sequence is 18 residues long. Germline CDR1 SGHDN, CDR2 FVKESK. This CDR3 reads CASSQVFPTRTSYNEQFF. In nucleotides, the CDR3 is TGTGCCAGCAGCCAAGTGTTCCCAACTCGGACTTCCTACAATGAGCAGTTCTTC.

There are a few counts of this clonotype. This chain uses TRBV2 with TRBJ2-5; unclear D gene. The V and J ends lost 4 bases and 7 bases respectively, with 16 bases between them. The CDR3 runs to 14 residues. Per the germline V gene, CDR1 is SNHLY and CDR2 is FYNNEI. As DNA, the CDR3 is TGTGCCAGCAGTGTACGTGTACAGTCAGGGACCCAGTACTTC. Amino acid sequence: CASSVRVQSGTQYF.

This clonotype was seen only once. This chain links TRBV5-1 with TRBJ1-4; 9 positions agree with TRBD1. The trim removed 4 bases at V and 4 bases at J, leaving 5 bases unmatched. The CDR3 consists of 15 residues. CDR1 and CDR2 (germline): SGHRS, YFSETQ. CDR3 protein: CASSETTGGNEKLFF. The DNA for the CDR3 is TGCGCCAGCAGCGAGACGACAGGGGGTAATGAAAAACTGTTTTTT.

In this sample, this clonotype turned up a few times. The chain links TRBV25-1 to TRBJ2-3; D unclear. Between the trimmed V and J ends, which lost 9 bases and 5 bases, there was a span of 21 bases. In germline, CDR1 is MGHDK, CDR2 SYGVNS. The CDR3 is 15 amino acids. As DNA, the CDR3 is TGTGCCAGGCCGCCCGCGGCTCTCCTGTTAGATACGCAGTATTTT. Translating it yields CARPPAALLLDTQYF.

This chain joins TRBV5-1 and TRBJ2-7; 14 bases fit TRBD2. The V gene end was trimmed by 4 bases and the J gene end by 0 bases; junction bases not matched to a gene: 12. CDR1 and CDR2 from the germline V gene are SGHRS and YFSETQ. This CDR3 region has 19 residues. In nucleotides, the CDR3 is TGCGCCAGCAGCCCAGAGGGACTAGCGGGAGCCCGAAGCTCCTACGAGCAGTACTTC. Protein product: CASSPEGLAGARSSYEQYF.

The genes are TRBV20-1 and TRBJ1-1; TRBD1 aligns across 11 bases. The junction had 13 bases not matched to a gene; V was cut back by 7 bases and J by 6 bases. Germline-derived CDR1 and CDR2 are DFQATT and SNEGSKA (reference sequence). There are 15 residues in the CDR3. CDR3 bases: TGCAGTGTCAGAAGGGACAGGGGGTATGACGCTGAAGCTTTCTTT. It yields the protein CSVRRDRGYDAEAFF.

This clonotype was found a few times. This rearrangement joins TRBV7-2 to TRBJ2-7; tentatively, D is TRBD1 (7 bases). Between the trimmed V and J ends, which lost 5 bases and 6 bases, there was a span of 14 bases. The length of the CDR3 is 13 residues. The germline gives CDR1 SGHTA, CDR2 FQGNSA. CDR3 nucleotide sequence: TGTGCCAGCAGCCTAGGCGGGACAGCCGAGCAGTACTTC. It is translated as CASSLGGTAEQYF.

This clonotype was picked up a small number of times. A junction end diverges from the germline sequence, so it may reflect a read error. V usage is TRBV15 and J usage is TRBJ2-6; the D gene is possibly TRBD1 (5 bases). Germline-derived CDR1 and CDR2 are LNHNV and YYDKDF (reference sequence). The CDR3 runs 16 residues. The CDR3 nucleotides read TGTGCCACCAGCAGAGAAGGGTGGGTTGGGGCCGACGTCCTGACTTTC. This sequence encodes CATSREGWVGADVLTF.

The V gene is TRBV7-2, the J gene TRBJ1-2; unclear D gene. The CDR3 consists of 14 residues. The germline gives CDR1 SGHTA, CDR2 FQGNSA. V lost 4 bases to trimming and J lost 3 bases, with 12 bases between them. The CDR3 region has the DNA TGTGCCAGCAGCTCAGCGACATCCTACTATGGCTACACCTTC. It is translated as CASSSATSYYGYTF. Together with reference TRBV7-2 and TRBJ1-2, the CDR3 gives the full variable domain: GAGVSQSPSNKVTEKGKDVELRCDPISGHTALYWYRQSLGQGLEFLIYFQGNSAPDKSGLPSDRFSAERTGGSVSTLTIQRTQQEDSAVYLCASSSATSYYGYTFGSGTRLTVV.

This clonotype showed up just a few times. The chain is built from TRBV7-9 and TRBJ2-3, with 10 bases aligning to TRBD2. The CDR3 sequence is 15 residues long. In germline, CDR1 is SEHNR, CDR2 FQNEAQ (reference sequence). Unmatched junction bases numbered 1, after V lost 4 bases and J lost 0 bases. CDR3 sequence (DNA): TGTGCCAGCAGCTCTAGCGGGAGCAGCACAGATACGCAGTATTTT. Encoded protein: CASSSSGSSTDTQYF. Full variable domain (rest looked up from reference TRBV7-9 and TRBJ2-3): DTGVSQNPRHKITKRGQNVTFRCDPISEHNRLYWYRQTLGQGPEFLTYFQNEAQLEKSRLLSDRFSAERPKGSFSTLEIQRTEQGDSAMYLCASSSSGSSTDTQYFGPGTRLTVL.

This clonotype was counted between two and nine times. J is TRBJ2-7 and V is TRBV13; D unclear. CDR1 is PRHDT, CDR2 FYEKMQ, per germline (reference sequence). The CDR3 is 14 amino acids. Trimming stripped 1 base from V and 2 bases from J, with 9 bases between. In DNA form, the CDR3 reads TGTGCCAGCAGCTTAGACGGCCGAACCTACGAGCAGTACTTC. Amino acids: CASSLDGRTYEQYF.

This chain uses TRBV10-3 with TRBJ2-2, with TRBD2 identical over 8 bases. The CDR3 sequence is 16 residues long. CDR1 ENHRY and CDR2 SYGVKD come from the germline V gene. The V and J ends lost 2 bases and 3 bases, in that order; junction bases with no gene match: 5. The CDR3 spells CAISEVTAGDTGELFF. CDR3 in DNA: TGTGCCATCAGTGAGGTGACAGCGGGGGACACCGGGGAGCTGTTTTTT.

The V and J genes are TRBV7-9 and TRBJ2-1; 10 bases agree with TRBD2. The CDR3 sequence is 13 residues long. V was clipped by 8 bases and J by 4 bases; unmatched bases: 2. CDR1 is SEHNR, CDR2 FQNEAQ, per germline (reference sequence). The CDR3 region has the DNA TGTGCCAGCCTAGCGGGAGAGTACAATGAGCAGTTCTTC. It is translated as CASLAGEYNEQFF. Drawing the rest from reference TRBV7-9 and TRBJ2-1, the complete variable domain is DTGVSQNPRHKITKRGQNVTFRCDPISEHNRLYWYRQTLGQGPEFLTYFQNEAQLEKSRLLSDRFSAERPKGSFSTLEIQRTEQGDSAMYLCASLAGEYNEQFFGPGTRLTVL.

This clonotype was found a few times. The chain links TRBV28 to TRBJ2-7; the D is unclear. There are 14 residues in the CDR3. Germline lookup yields CDR1 MDHEN and CDR2 SYDVKM. The ends were cut back, 6 bases at V and 2 bases at J, with 14 bases in the middle. Written as DNA, the CDR3 is TGTGCCAGCAGCCAGCAAATCGGCCCCTACGAGCAGTACTTC. Translation gives CASSQQIGPYEQYF.

The CDR3 nucleotides are TGCAGTGCTAGCCTACTAGTGGGAGTTGGGAGGGGTGAGCAGTTCTTC. Translating it yields CSASLLVGVGRGEQFF. The chain is built from TRBV20-1 and TRBJ2-1, with 7 bases lining up with TRBD2. This CDR3 comprises 16 residues. The germline V gene encodes CDR1 DFQATT and CDR2 SNEGSKA (reference sequence). Trimming at V came to 3 bases and at J to 9 bases, leaving 17 bases not matched to a gene.

Notes on this clonotype: Mismatch with germline at one junction end may stem from a read error. This chain connects TRBV28 to TRBJ2-1, with 7 bases identical to TRBD2. The CDR3 sequence is 15 residues long. CDR1 is MDHEN, CDR2 SYDVKM, per germline. DNA for the CDR3: TGTGCCAGCAGTCCAAACCCGGGGGGTTTAAATGCGCAGTTCTTC. This translates into CASSPNPGGLNAQFF.

Worth noting for this clonotype: An end of the junction does not agree with germline; a read error may underlie this. The rearrangement links TRBV10-3 to TRBJ2-1, with TRBD2 identical over 8 bases. This CDR3 has 17 residues. From germline, CDR1 is ENHRY and CDR2 SYGVKD. The CDR3 sequence is CASSIGASGWTYNEQFF. The CDR3 DNA is TGTGCCAGCAGTATAGGGGCTAGCGGGTGGACCTACAATGAGCAGTTCTTC.

The chain's CDR3 is CASSEPGPNEKLFF. CDR3 sequence (DNA): TGTGCCAGCAGCGAGCCGGGACCGAATGAAAAACTGTTTTTT. The chain recombines TRBV9 with TRBJ1-4; possible D gene TRBD1, 5 bases. This CDR3 contains 14 residues. Germline lookup yields CDR1 SGDLS and CDR2 YYNGEE. V lost 3 bases and J lost 5, with 11 bases in between.

This clonotype was detected a few times. The chain combines TRBV7-9 with TRBJ2-1; D gene ambiguous. CDR1 is SEHNR and CDR2 is FQNEAQ in the germline V gene (reference sequence). The ends were cut back, 7 bases at V and 0 bases at J, with 4 bases in the middle. The CDR3 is 12 residues long. CDR3 DNA: TGTGCCAGCACCACCTCCTACAATGAGCAGTTCTTC. Translating it yields CASTTSYNEQFF.

This clonotype was detected only a few times. V is TRBV6-5 and J is TRBJ2-5; D call uncertain. Germline V gene lookup returns CDR1 MNHEY and CDR2 SVGAGI. The length of the CDR3 is 14 residues. Trimming removed 2 bases at V and 5 bases at J, with 12 bases between. This CDR3 is CASSYGWGRETQYF. CDR3 coding DNA: TGTGCCAGCAGTTACGGATGGGGTCGGGAGACCCAGTACTTC.

In this sample, this clonotype turned up many times. The chain uses TRBV6-5 and TRBJ2-1; no firm D call. The CDR3 has 14 residues. Trimming shortened V by 5 bases and J by 3 bases, and 11 bases separated the two germline ends. Germline CDR1 is MNHEY and CDR2 is SVGAGI. CDR3 loop: CASSRPDGYNEQFF. CDR3 bases: TGTGCCAGCAGTCGCCCGGACGGCTACAATGAGCAGTTCTTC.

There are many counts of this clonotype. V usage is TRBV6-5 and J usage is TRBJ2-4; D is perhaps TRBD2 (5 bases). The CDR3 is 17 amino acids. CDR1 is MNHEY, CDR2 SVGAGI, per germline. Trimming pared 0 bases from V and 3 bases from J, leaving 15 bases between. CDR3 DNA: TGTGCCAGCAGTTACTCGAGGGCCACCCGAGGCAAAAACATTCAGTACTTC. This sequence encodes CASSYSRATRGKNIQYF.

V and J are TRBV2 and TRBJ2-5; TRBD2 is a possible D gene (6 bases). V shed 7 bases and J shed 5 bases, with 20 bases lying between them. CDR3 length equals 15 residues. The germline CDR1 and CDR2 sequences are SNHLY and FYNNEI. CDR3 DNA sequence: TGTGCCAGCACGATACTAGCCCTCGCGGGGGAGACCCAGTACTTC. It encodes CASTILALAGETQYF.

The J gene is TRBJ2-1, the V gene TRBV27, with TRBD2 matching over 8 bases. Germline trimming cut 0 bases from V and 4 bases from J; bases unmatched to any gene: 14. Germline V gives CDR1 MNHEY, CDR2 SMNVEV (reference sequence). This CDR3 comprises 19 residues. CDR3 DNA sequence: TGTGCCAGCAGTTTATCTAGCGGGGAGTCTCCTACCTTTTACAATGAGCAGTTCTTC. Translating it yields CASSLSSGESPTFYNEQFF.

The rearrangement joins TRBV11-2 to TRBJ2-1; 11 positions match TRBD2. V shed 3 bases, J shed 0 bases, and the junction held 10 bases outside the gene matches. Germline V gives CDR1 SGHAT, CDR2 FQNNGV. This CDR3 has 19 amino acids. CDR3 sequence: CASSLNSGRARSSYNEQFF. CDR3 in DNA: TGTGCCAGCAGCTTGAATAGCGGGAGGGCCAGGAGCTCCTACAATGAGCAGTTCTTC.

This chain uses TRBV18 with TRBJ2-5; TRBD2 aligns across 13 bases. The germline gives CDR1 KGHSH, CDR2 LQKENI. V lost 0 bases and J lost 5; bases outside the gene matches: 3. This CDR3 contains 16 residues. CDR3 amino acids: CASSPPGLAGRETQYF. The CDR3, as DNA: TGTGCCAGCTCACCACCGGGACTAGCGGGAAGGGAGACCCAGTACTTC.

Only a few counts were recorded for this clonotype. The V gene is TRBV7-2, the J gene TRBJ2-1, with 7 bases fitting TRBD2. The CDR3 consists of 15 residues. Germline V gene sequence: CDR1 SGHTA, CDR2 FQGNSA. V lost 5 bases, J lost 6 bases, and 10 bases stayed unmatched. The CDR3 protein is CASSQPERDPNEQFF. CDR3 DNA: TGTGCCAGCAGCCAGCCTGAGCGGGATCCCAATGAGCAGTTCTTC.